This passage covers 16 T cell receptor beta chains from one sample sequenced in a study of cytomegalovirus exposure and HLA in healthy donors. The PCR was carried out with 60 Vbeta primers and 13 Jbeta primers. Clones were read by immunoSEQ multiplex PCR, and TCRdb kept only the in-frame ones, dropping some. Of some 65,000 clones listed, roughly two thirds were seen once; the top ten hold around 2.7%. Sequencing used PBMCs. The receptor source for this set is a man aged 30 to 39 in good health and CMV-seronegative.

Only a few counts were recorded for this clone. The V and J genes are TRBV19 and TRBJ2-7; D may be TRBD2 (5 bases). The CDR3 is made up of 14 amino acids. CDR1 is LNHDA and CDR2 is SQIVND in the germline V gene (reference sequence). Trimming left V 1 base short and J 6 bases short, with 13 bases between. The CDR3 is CASSIVGGGSEQYF. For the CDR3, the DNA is TGTGCCAGTAGTATAGTTGGCGGAGGATCCGAGCAGTACTTC.

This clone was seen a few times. Here the CDR3 DNA reads TGCGCCAGCAGCTTGGCAGGGCCTAACACCGGGGAGCTGTTTTTT. Protein: CASSLAGPNTGELFF. The chain has TRBV5-1 and TRBJ2-2, with D perhaps TRBD1 (5 bases). Germline CDR1 and CDR2: SGHRS and YFSETQ. CDR3 length: 15 residues. The ends were cut back, 0 bases at V and 2 bases at J, with 8 bases in the middle.

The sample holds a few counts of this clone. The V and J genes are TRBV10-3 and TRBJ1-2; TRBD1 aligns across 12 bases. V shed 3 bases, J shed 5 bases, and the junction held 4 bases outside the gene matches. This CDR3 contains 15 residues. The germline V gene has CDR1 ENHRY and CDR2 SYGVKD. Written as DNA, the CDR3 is TGTGCCATCAGTGACCAGGGACAGGGGGCGTATGGCTACACCTTC. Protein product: CAISDQGQGAYGYTF.

The CDR3 nucleotides read TGTGCCACAGGCGGGGGAGCAGACGAGCAGTACTTC. Protein: CATGGGADEQYF. The chain carries TRBV15 and TRBJ2-7; 7 bases map to TRBD2. The CDR3 contains 12 residues. V lost 9 bases and J lost 5; bases outside the gene matches: 7. Per germline, CDR1 LNHNV and CDR2 YYDKDF (reference sequence).

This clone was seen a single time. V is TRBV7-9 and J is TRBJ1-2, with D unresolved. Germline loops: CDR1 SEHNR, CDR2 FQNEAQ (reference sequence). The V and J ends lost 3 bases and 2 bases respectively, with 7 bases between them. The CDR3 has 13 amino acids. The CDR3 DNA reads TGTGCCAGCAGCTTCTCACAGAACTATGGCTACACCTTC. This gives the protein CASSFSQNYGYTF.

The CDR3 bases are TGTGCCAGCAAGAAGACAGGGCTGAGCTCTGGAAACACCATATATTTT. It encodes CASKKTGLSSGNTIYF. J is TRBJ1-3 and V is TRBV13, with TRBD1 matching 7 bases. The CDR3 totals 16 residues. Germline V gene lookup returns CDR1 PRHDT and CDR2 FYEKMQ (reference sequence). Unmatched junction bases numbered 9, after V lost 7 bases and J lost 0 bases.

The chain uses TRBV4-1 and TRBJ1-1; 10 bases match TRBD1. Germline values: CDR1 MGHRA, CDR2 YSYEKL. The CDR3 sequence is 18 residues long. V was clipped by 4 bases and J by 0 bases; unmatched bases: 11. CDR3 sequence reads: CASSPGTGVRPMNTEAFF. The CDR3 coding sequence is TGCGCCAGCAGCCCGGGGACAGGGGTTCGGCCCATGAACACTGAAGCTTTCTTT.

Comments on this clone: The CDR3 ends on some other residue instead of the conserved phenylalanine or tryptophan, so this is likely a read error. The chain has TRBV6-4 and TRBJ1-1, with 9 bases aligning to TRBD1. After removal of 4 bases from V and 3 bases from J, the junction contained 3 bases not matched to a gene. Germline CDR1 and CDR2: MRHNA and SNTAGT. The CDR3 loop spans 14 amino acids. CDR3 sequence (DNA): TGTGCCAGCAGTGCAACAGGGGGCTACACTGAAGCTTTCGTT. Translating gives CASSATGGYTEAFV.

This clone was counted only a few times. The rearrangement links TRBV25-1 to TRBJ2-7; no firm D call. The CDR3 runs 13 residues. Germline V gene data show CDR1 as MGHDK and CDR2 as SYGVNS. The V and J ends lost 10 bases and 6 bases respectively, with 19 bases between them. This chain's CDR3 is CATQTVPTSEQYF. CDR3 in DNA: TGTGCCACGCAGACCGTACCGACATCCGAGCAGTACTTC.

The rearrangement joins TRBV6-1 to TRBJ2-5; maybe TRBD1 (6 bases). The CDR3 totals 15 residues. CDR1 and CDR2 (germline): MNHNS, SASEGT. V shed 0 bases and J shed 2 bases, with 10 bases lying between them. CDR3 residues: CASSEAQGQQETQYF. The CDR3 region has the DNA TGTGCCAGCAGTGAAGCTCAGGGACAACAAGAGACCCAGTACTTC.

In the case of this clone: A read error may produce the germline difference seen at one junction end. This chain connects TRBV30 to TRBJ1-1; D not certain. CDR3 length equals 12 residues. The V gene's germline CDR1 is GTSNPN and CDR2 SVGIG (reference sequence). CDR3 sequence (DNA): TGTGCCTGGAGTGATTCAGGACTGCGATCGATCTTT. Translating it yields CAWSDSGLRSIF.

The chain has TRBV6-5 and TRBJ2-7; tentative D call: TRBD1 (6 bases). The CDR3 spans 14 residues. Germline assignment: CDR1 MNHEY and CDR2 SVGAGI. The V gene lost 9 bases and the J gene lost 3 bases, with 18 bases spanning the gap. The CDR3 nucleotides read TGTGCCAGTTTCTCAGGGGTTGGCAACTACGAGCAGTACTTC. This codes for CASFSGVGNYEQYF.

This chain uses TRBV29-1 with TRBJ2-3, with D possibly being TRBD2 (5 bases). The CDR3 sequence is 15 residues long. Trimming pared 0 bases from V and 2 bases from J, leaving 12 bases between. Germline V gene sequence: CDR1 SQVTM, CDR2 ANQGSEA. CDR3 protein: CSVEDSGSATDTQYF. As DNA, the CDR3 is TGCAGCGTTGAAGACTCAGGTAGCGCCACAGATACGCAGTATTTT.

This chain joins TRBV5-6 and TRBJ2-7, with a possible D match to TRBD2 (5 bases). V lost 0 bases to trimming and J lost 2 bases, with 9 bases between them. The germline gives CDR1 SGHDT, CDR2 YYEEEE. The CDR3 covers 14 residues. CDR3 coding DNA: TGTGCCAGCAGCTTGGCATACGGGGCCTACGAGCAGTACTTC. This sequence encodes CASSLAYGAYEQYF.

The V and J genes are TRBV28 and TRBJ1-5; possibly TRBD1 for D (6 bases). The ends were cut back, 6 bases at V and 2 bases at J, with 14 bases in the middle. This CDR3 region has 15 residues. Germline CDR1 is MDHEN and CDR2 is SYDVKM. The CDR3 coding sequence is TGTGCCAGCAGCCTAACAGGGATTCGCAATCAGCCCCAGCATTTT. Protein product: CASSLTGIRNQPQHF.

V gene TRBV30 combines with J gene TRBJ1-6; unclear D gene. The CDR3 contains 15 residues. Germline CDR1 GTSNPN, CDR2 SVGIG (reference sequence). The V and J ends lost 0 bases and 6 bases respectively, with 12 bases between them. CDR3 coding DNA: TGTGCCTGGAGTGTAATTCCATCAGTTAATTCACCCCTCCACTTT. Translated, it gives CAWSVIPSVNSPLHF.